This paragraph reports one T cell receptor beta chain. Its binding antigen is unknown. Per-base quality was not reported, and no clone a single base away is much larger than it. The same CDR3 also results from other DNA sequences found in this sample. This entry comes from a study of ipilimumab plus nivolumab after autologous stem cell transplantation (dated by TCRdb to about 2021). Describing the broader study: The median number of doses that trial patients received was roughly 5 for ipilimumab and 8 for nivolumab. Included in the myeloma cohort were high-risk transplant-naive patients as well as patients relapsing within 3 years of a first autologous transplant. Patients in the trial were undergoing autologous transplant and had high-risk diffuse large B cell lymphoma, mature T cell lymphoma, or multiple myeloma. The intent-to-treat population of the trial consisted of some 36 patients. On the study overall, not on this receptor specifically: The authors concluded that combined checkpoint inhibition appeared tolerable when used as consolidation after transplant. According to the authors, a biologic rationale for studying the approach further came from T cell receptor repertoire, regulatory T cell phenotype and gut microbiota profiles.

Trimming costs V 0 bases and J 0 bases, and their ends lie 3 bases apart. Taken from the germline V gene, the CDR1 and CDR2 loops are SGDLS and YYNGEE. Taken from cysteine to phenylalanine, the CDR3 has 13 residues. Solely the CDR3 DNA is kept, with 39 bases framed from the first base. The library relied on the immunoSEQ multiplex PCR assay. TCRdb re-hosts the immuneACCESS table, in-frame sequences only. Its copies lack some clones; in the studies checked, an unresolved V gene accounts for under half of them, and the cause for the rest is not known. The sample data list 4,000 to 5,000 clones, and about 63% of these were observed just once. 28% of the sample is held by the ten biggest clonotypes. Starting 14 to 28 days after the autologous transplant, patients began checkpoint therapy, which included ipilimumab at 1 mg/kg intravenously on day 1 of selected weeks. Patients received nivolumab at 3 mg/kg intravenously on day 1 of weeks 1, 4, 7, 10, and every two weeks through week 26. This Phase Ib clinical trial tested ipilimumab plus nivolumab, a combined checkpoint inhibition, as consolidation after autologous stem cell transplantation.

Specimen: PBMCs, collected in a trial of ipilimumab plus nivolumab as post-transplant consolidation. The chain uses TRBV9 and TRBJ1-2, with the D segment identity uncertain. This TCR came from a male donor with multiple myeloma. The nucleotide sequence reads as follows: TGTGCCAGCAGCGTAGGGTCTAACTATGGCTACACCTTC. This sequence encodes CASSVGSNYGYTF.